This is a list of T cell receptor beta chains from one sample in a study of T cells expressing NK-cell markers. No DNA is given; TCRdb re-called the 5' RACE reads and lists each CDR3 protein once. The sample table includes roughly 180,000 distinct CDR3 sequences. Input material: blood T cells: a sorted CD56 or NKG2C T cell subset, CD4+ or CD8+ T cells, or bulk PBMC T cells (not recorded which). The receptors were gathered from a woman aged 18 to 75 in good health. CDR3s include the opening cysteine and the closing phenylalanine or tryptophan.

V gene	J gene	CDR3 protein
TRBV7-9	TRBJ2-1	CASSLVGDNEQFF
TRBV5-1	TRBJ1-5	CASSLDGPTSNQPQHF
TRBV5-6	TRBJ2-7	CASSLAGSGYEQYF
TRBV2	TRBJ2-7	CASSEALTAHSYEQYF
TRBV6-1	TRBJ1-2	CASSDNSYGYTF
TRBV5-6	TRBJ2-1	CASSGWDSYNEQFF
TRBV30	TRBJ1-2	CAWTGTTGGYTF
TRBV7-7	TRBJ2-1	CASAREMYNEQFF
TRBV7-8	TRBJ1-6	CASSFATVNSPLHF
TRBV20-1	TRBJ1-2	CSARGQLDGYTF
TRBV5-1	TRBJ1-1	CASSSNPQGGTEAFF
TRBV3-1	TRBJ2-5	CASSQAPFHSLHQETQYF
TRBV12-3/TRBV12-4	TRBJ1-5	CASSWTGGAGVKPQHF
TRBV15	TRBJ1-2	CATSRGPGDRYTF
TRBV20-1	TRBJ2-3	CSARSRALLLRDTQYF
TRBV4-2	TRBJ2-1	CASSQVGLAASYNEQFF
TRBV10-3	TRBJ2-7	CAIKRGQGSYEQYF
TRBV27	TRBJ2-7	CASSLSSGSSEQYF
TRBV20-1	TRBJ2-1	CSARGTGGPYNEQFF
TRBV12-3/TRBV12-4	TRBJ2-5	CASSWMQETQYF
TRBV5-6	TRBJ1-2	CASSPGQILGNYGYTF
TRBV9	TRBJ2-7	CASSVGHRAYEQYF
TRBV9	TRBJ2-6	CASSTRQGHPHSGANVLTF
TRBV18	TRBJ1-6	CASSPGQANSPLHF
TRBV2	TRBJ2-7	CASIFDRGHEKYF
TRBV3-1	TRBJ1-5	CASSPYFGGAKHF